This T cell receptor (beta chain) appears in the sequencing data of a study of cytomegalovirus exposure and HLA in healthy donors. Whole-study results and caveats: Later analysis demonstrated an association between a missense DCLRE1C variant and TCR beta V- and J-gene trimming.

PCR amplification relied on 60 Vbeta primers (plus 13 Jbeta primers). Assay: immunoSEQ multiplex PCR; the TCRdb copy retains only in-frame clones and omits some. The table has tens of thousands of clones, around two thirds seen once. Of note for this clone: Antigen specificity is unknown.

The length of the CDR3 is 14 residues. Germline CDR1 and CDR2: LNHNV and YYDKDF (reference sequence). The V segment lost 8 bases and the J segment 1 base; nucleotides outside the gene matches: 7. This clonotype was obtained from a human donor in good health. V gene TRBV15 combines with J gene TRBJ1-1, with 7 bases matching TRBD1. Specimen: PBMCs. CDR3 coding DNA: TGTGCCACCGGGACAGTAGAGGGGAACACTGAAGCTTTCTTT. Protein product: CATGTVEGNTEAFF. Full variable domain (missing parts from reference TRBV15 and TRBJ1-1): DAMVIQNPRYQVTQFGKPVTLSCSQTLNHNVMYWYQQKSSQAPKLLFHYYDKDFNNEADTPDNFQSRRPNTSFCFLDIRSPGLGDTAMYLCATGTVEGNTEAFFGQGTRLTVV.